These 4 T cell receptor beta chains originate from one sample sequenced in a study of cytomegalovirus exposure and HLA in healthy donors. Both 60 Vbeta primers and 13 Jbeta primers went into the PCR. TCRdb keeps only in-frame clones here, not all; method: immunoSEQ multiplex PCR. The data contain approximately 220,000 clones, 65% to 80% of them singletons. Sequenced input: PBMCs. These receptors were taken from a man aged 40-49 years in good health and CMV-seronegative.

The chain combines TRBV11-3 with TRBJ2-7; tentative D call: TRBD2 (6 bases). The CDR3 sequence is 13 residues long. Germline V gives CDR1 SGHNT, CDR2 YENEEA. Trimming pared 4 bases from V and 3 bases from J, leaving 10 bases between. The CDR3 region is CASSSREDYEQYF. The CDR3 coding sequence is TGTGCCAGCAGCTCGAGGGAGGACTACGAGCAGTACTTC.

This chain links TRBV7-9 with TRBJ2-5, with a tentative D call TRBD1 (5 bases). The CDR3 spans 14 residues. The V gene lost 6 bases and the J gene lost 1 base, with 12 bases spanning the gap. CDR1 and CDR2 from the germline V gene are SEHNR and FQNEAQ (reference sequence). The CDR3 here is CASSDQGIQETQYF. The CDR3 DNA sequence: TGTGCCAGCAGTGACCAGGGTATCCAAGAGACCCAGTACTTC.

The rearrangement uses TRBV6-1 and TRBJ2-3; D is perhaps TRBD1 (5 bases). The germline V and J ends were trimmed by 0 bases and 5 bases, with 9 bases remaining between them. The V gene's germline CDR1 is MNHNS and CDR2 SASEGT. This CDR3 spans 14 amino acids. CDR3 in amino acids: CASSEAGVKDTQYF. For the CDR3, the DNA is TGTGCCAGCAGTGAAGCAGGGGTTAAAGATACGCAGTATTTT.

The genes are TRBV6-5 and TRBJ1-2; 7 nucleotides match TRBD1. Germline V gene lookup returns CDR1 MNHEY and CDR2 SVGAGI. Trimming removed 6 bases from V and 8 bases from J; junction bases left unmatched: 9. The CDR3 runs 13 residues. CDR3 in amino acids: CASRRDRRRGYTF. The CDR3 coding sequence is TGTGCCAGCAGAAGGGACAGACGGAGAGGCTACACCTTC.